This entry lists 32 T cell receptor beta chains sequenced from one sample in a study of response to subunit inactivated influenza vaccine. TCRdb analysed the RT-PCR reads with MiXCR anew, one entry per CDR3 protein. The sample contains about 540,000 distinct CDR3 sequences, around 21% of which appear only once. These records were also assigned to another study, of T cells expressing NK-cell markers. Per that paper: 5'RACE template switching built TCR beta cDNA with unique molecular identifiers.

Source: CD4+ T cells sorted from PBMCs, taken 11 to 12 days after vaccination. The receptors shown here come from a man in his fifties or sixties who received an inactivated influenza vaccine.

This clonotype turned up a few times. CDR3 loop: CASSFAGTGGHEQYF. DNA of the CDR3: TGTGCCAGCAGTTTCGCCGGGACAGGGGGCCACGAGCAGTACTTC. The V and J genes are TRBV27 and TRBJ2-7; TRBD1 agrees at 12 bases. Per germline, CDR1 MNHEY and CDR2 SMNVEV (reference sequence). With V trimmed by 3 bases and J by 5 bases, 5 bases remained unmatched. The CDR3 has 15 amino acids.

A few counts support this clonotype. The chain uses TRBV4-3 and TRBJ2-7; D may be TRBD1 or TRBD2 (6 bases each). This CDR3 is 16 amino acids long. V was shortened by 1 base and J by 0 bases, with 13 bases between the two germline ends. Germline V lookup: CDR1 LGHNA, CDR2 YSLEER. The CDR3: CASSQGQGTLSYEQYF. As DNA, the CDR3 is TGCGCCAGCAGCCAAGGGCAGGGGACTCTCTCCTACGAGCAGTACTTC.

This clonotype has ten or more counts. The chain links TRBV12-3 or TRBV12-4 to TRBJ2-5; D call uncertain. This CDR3 is built from 11 residues. Trimming stripped 7 bases from V and 3 bases from J, with 6 bases between. CDR3 coding DNA: TGTGCCAGCACCCTAGAAGAGACCCAGTACTTC. This translates into CASTLEETQYF.

This clonotype was found a few times. This chain links TRBV5-1 with TRBJ2-7; a weak D match, TRBD2 (5 bases). The germline CDR1 and CDR2 sequences are SGHRS and YFSETQ. The V gene lost 2 bases and the J gene lost 3 bases, with 15 bases spanning the gap. CDR3 length: 15 residues. Here the CDR3 reads CASSFVRGENYEQYF. The CDR3 region has the DNA TGCGCCAGCAGCTTCGTCCGGGGTGAAAACTACGAGCAGTACTTC.

The V gene is TRBV20-1, the J gene TRBJ2-3; no firm D call. V was trimmed by 3 bases and J by 8 bases, leaving 15 bases between them. Germline CDR1 DFQATT, CDR2 SNEGSKA (reference sequence). The CDR3 sequence is 13 residues long. DNA of the CDR3: TGCAGTGCTAGGAAGGAAGTATCCAGTACGCAGTATTTT. It is translated as CSARKEVSSTQYF.

This clonotype has only a few counts. V and J are TRBV20-1 and TRBJ2-7; D might be TRBD2 (6 bases). Trimming removed 3 bases at V and 3 bases at J, with 15 bases between. CDR1 DFQATT and CDR2 SNEGSKA come from the germline V gene (reference sequence). CDR3 length equals 14 residues. CDR3 bases: TGCAGTGCTAGTCCCAGCGGGCTGTTCTACGAGCAGTACTTC. Protein sequence: CSASPSGLFYEQYF.

This clonotype was found a few times. The chain is built from TRBV3-1 and TRBJ1-2; D is undetermined. The germline V gene encodes CDR1 LGHDT and CDR2 YNNKEL (reference sequence). Trimming took off 8 bases at V and 8 bases at J, with 15 bases between the two ends. The CDR3 is made up of 12 amino acids. In DNA, the CDR3 is TGTGCCAGCGCTTCGGGGAACGAAGGCTACACCTTC. Its translation is CASASGNEGYTF.

This chain connects TRBV11-3 to TRBJ2-2; TRBD2 aligns across 7 bases. The trim removed 1 base at V and 2 bases at J, leaving 4 bases unmatched. CDR3 length equals 16 residues. Germline CDR1 SGHNT, CDR2 YENEEA. In DNA, the CDR3 is TGTGCCAGCAGCTTAGGAAGCGGGATCAACACCGGGGAGCTGTTTTTT. Translated: CASSLGSGINTGELFF.

This clonotype was found a few times. The gene calls are TRBV5-1 and TRBJ2-1; D gene ambiguous. Trimming left V 0 bases short and J 4 bases short, with 11 bases between. The CDR3 is 15 residues long. CDR1 and CDR2 from the germline V gene are SGHRS and YFSETQ. Here the CDR3 reads CASSLAPGPYNEQFF. The CDR3 coding sequence is TGCGCCAGCAGCTTGGCCCCCGGTCCTTACAATGAGCAGTTCTTC. Based on the CDR3 plus reference TRBV5-1 and TRBJ2-1, the full variable domain is KAGVTQTPRYLIKTRGQQVTLSCSPISGHRSVSWYQQTPGQGLQFLFEYFSETQRNKGNFPGRFSGRQFSNSRSEMNVSTLELGDSALYLCASSLAPGPYNEQFFGPGTRLTVL.

The J gene is TRBJ2-3, the V gene TRBV7-2; D perhaps matches TRBD2 (5 bases). Trimming removed 2 bases from V and 8 bases from J, with 8 bases in between. Germline loops: CDR1 SGHTA, CDR2 FQGNSA. This CDR3 has 12 residues. CDR3 loop: CASSLSRGTQYF. CDR3 coding DNA: TGTGCCAGCAGCTTATCTCGGGGTACGCAGTATTTT. Variable domain in full (rest from reference TRBV7-2 and TRBJ2-3): GAGVSQSPSNKVTEKGKDVELRCDPISGHTALYWYRQSLGQGLEFLIYFQGNSAPDKSGLPSDRFSAERTGGSVSTLTIQRTQQEDSAVYLCASSLSRGTQYFGPGTRLTVL.

In its sample, this clonotype was seen a few times. The V and J genes are TRBV4-1 and TRBJ2-7; D not resolved. The CDR3 length is 15 residues. V lost 0 bases, J lost 2 bases, and 11 bases lay in between. Germline V gene lookup returns CDR1 MGHRA and CDR2 YSYEKL. The CDR3 reads CASSQEGFRTYEQYF. CDR3 coding DNA: TGCGCCAGCAGCCAAGAGGGGTTTCGGACCTACGAGCAGTACTTC.

This rearrangement joins TRBV29-1 to TRBJ1-1, with D possibly TRBD1 on 5 matching bases. V shed 7 bases and J shed 5 bases, with 14 bases lying between them. In germline, CDR1 is SQVTM, CDR2 ANQGSEA. This CDR3 spans 12 amino acids. CDR3 residues: CSATVGQTEAFF. CDR3 bases: TGCAGCGCAACGGTGGGGCAGACTGAAGCTTTCTTT.

V gene TRBV7-3 combines with J gene TRBJ2-3; 7 bases line up with TRBD2. Losses at the gene ends were 2 bases for V and 2 bases for J; bases not matched to a gene: 7. The CDR3 contains 16 residues. CDR1 SGHTA and CDR2 FQGTGA come from the germline V gene. The CDR3 spells CASSLYAAGATDTQYF. Here the CDR3 DNA reads TGTGCCAGCAGCTTATACGCCGCGGGAGCCACAGATACGCAGTATTTT. Filled out from reference TRBV7-3 and TRBJ2-3, the complete variable domain reads GAGVSQTPSNKVTEKGKYVELRCDPISGHTALYWYRQSLGQGPEFLIYFQGTGAADDSGLPNDRFFAVRPEGSVSTLKIQRTERGDSAVYLCASSLYAAGATDTQYFGPGTRLTVL.

The CDR3 bases are TGTGCCAGCAGCTCCGGGGGCGATCAGCCCCAGCATTTT. This gives the protein CASSSGGDQPQHF. The rearrangement links TRBV7-9 to TRBJ1-5, with D possibly matching TRBD1 (6 bases). Trimming removed 4 bases from V and 5 bases from J, with 9 bases in between. CDR1 and CDR2 from the germline V gene are SEHNR and FQNEAQ (reference sequence). The CDR3 is 13 residues long.

The chain recombines TRBV12-3 or TRBV12-4 with TRBJ2-7; D possibly matches TRBD1 or TRBD2 (6 bases each). Trimming cost V 8 bases and J 7 bases, with 21 bases left between them. This CDR3 is 14 amino acids long. The CDR3 coding sequence is TGTGCCAGCGGATTGCCCCGAAGGGGGGCGGAGCAGTACTTC. Its protein product is CASGLPRRGAEQYF.

This clonotype was counted only a few times. This chain connects TRBV20-1 to TRBJ2-5; 10 nucleotides agree with TRBD2. Germline V gene sequence: CDR1 DFQATT, CDR2 SNEGSKA (reference sequence). The J segment lost 2 bases and the V segment lost 4 bases, leaving 4 bases of the junction unmatched. The CDR3 sequence is 14 residues long. CDR3 in amino acids: CSANKRGGQETQYF. The CDR3 bases are TGCAGTGCTAACAAGCGGGGGGGGCAAGAGACCCAGTACTTC.

The rearrangement joins TRBV5-1 to TRBJ1-2; D is perhaps TRBD1 (5 bases). Trimming stripped 0 bases from V and 4 bases from J, with 19 bases between. The CDR3 totals 17 residues. Germline CDR1 is SGHRS and CDR2 is YFSETQ. As DNA, the CDR3 is TGCGCCAGCAGCTTGGTTCCGACAGAGAGCACTCCCTATGGCTACACCTTC. Translated: CASSLVPTESTPYGYTF.

This clonotype was seen only a few times. This chain links TRBV5-1 with TRBJ2-2, with D possibly being TRBD1 (6 bases). Trimming took off 6 bases at V and 0 bases at J, with 12 bases between the two ends. The CDR3 is 15 amino acids. Germline-derived CDR1 and CDR2 are SGHRS and YFSETQ. CDR3 sequence: CASTPRTANTGELFF. In DNA, the CDR3 is TGCGCCAGCACCCCCAGGACAGCGAACACCGGGGAGCTGTTTTTT.

In this sample, this clonotype is medium-sized (0.01 to 0.1%). The rearrangement links TRBV20-1 to TRBJ2-3, with 9 bases aligning to TRBD2. After removal of 5 bases from V and 1 base from J, the junction contained 4 bases not matched to a gene. This CDR3 has 14 residues. CDR1 is DFQATT and CDR2 is SNEGSKA in the germline V gene (reference sequence). In nucleotides, the CDR3 is TGCAGTGCTGACGTAGCGGGGGGCACAGATACGCAGTATTTT. Protein product: CSADVAGGTDTQYF.

This clonotype is categorized as medium-sized. The chain couples TRBV6-2 or TRBV6-3 to TRBJ2-1, with D unresolved. The V end lost 6 bases, the J end lost 5 bases, and 17 bases lay between the germline ends. Germline V gene sequence: CDR1 MNHEY, CDR2 SVGEGT. The CDR3 runs 15 residues. The CDR3 DNA reads TGTGCCAGCAGCCATCCCCGAGGACGGCACAATGAGCAGTTCTTC. As protein: CASSHPRGRHNEQFF.

This clonotype came up a few times. The chain employs TRBV20-1 and TRBJ2-1; D may be TRBD1 (6 bases). This CDR3 has 13 residues. Deletions cut 6 bases from V and 6 bases from J, with 15 bases between. Per germline, CDR1 DFQATT and CDR2 SNEGSKA (reference sequence). The CDR3 DNA sequence: TGCAGTGCGCACAATACAGGGTCCAATGAGCAGTTCTTC. Translation: CSAHNTGSNEQFF.

The chain combines TRBV4-1 with TRBJ2-7; the match to TRBD2 covers 8 bases. Trimming at V came to 0 bases and at J to 6 bases, leaving 13 bases not matched to a gene. The CDR3 extends over 17 amino acids. The germline gives CDR1 MGHRA, CDR2 YSYEKL. The CDR3 DNA sequence: TGCGCCAGCAGCCAAGATAAAGGGAAGCGGGGGAAGAGCGAGCAGTACTTC. It specifies CASSQDKGKRGKSEQYF.

A few counts support this clonotype. V is TRBV20-1 and J is TRBJ1-5; TRBD1 matches at 7 bases. Trimming at V came to 5 bases and at J to 2 bases, leaving 18 bases not matched to a gene. Germline-derived CDR1 and CDR2 are DFQATT and SNEGSKA (reference sequence). The CDR3 sequence is 18 residues long. The CDR3 DNA sequence: TGCAGTGCTGAAAATAACCGGGACAGCGTTGGCGGCAATCAGCCCCAGCATTTT. Translating gives CSAENNRDSVGGNQPQHF.

The chain employs TRBV15 and TRBJ2-5, with unresolved D. Between the trimmed V and J ends, which lost 0 bases and 1 base, there was a span of 12 bases. Germline CDR1 LNHNV, CDR2 YYDKDF (reference sequence). The length of the CDR3 is 16 residues. Here the CDR3 reads CATSRERSATQETQYF. The DNA of the CDR3 is TGTGCCACCAGCAGAGAAAGATCAGCCACCCAAGAGACCCAGTACTTC.

V gene TRBV28 combines with J gene TRBJ1-5; no reliable D call. This CDR3 spans 13 amino acids. Per germline, CDR1 MDHEN and CDR2 SYDVKM. Trimming stripped 4 bases from V and 0 bases from J, with 4 bases between. The CDR3 loop reads CASSWGSNQPQHF. The CDR3 coding sequence is TGTGCCAGCAGTTGGGGTAGCAATCAGCCCCAGCATTTT.

In its sample, this clonotype was seen many times. The chain uses TRBV4-2 and TRBJ2-5, with 16 nucleotides matching TRBD2. The V gene's germline CDR1 is LGHNA and CDR2 YNFKEQ. J gave up 4 bases and V 0 bases, and 8 bases lay outside the gene matches. CDR3 length: 19 residues. The CDR3 region is CASSQDRGTSGRAVETQYF. The CDR3 bases are TGTGCCAGCAGCCAAGATCGCGGGACTAGCGGGAGGGCCGTAGAGACCCAGTACTTC.

The sample holds a few counts of this clonotype. The chain couples TRBV12-3 or TRBV12-4 to TRBJ1-1; D perhaps matches TRBD1 (6 bases). The V and J ends lost 6 bases and 6 bases respectively, with 17 bases between them. The CDR3 runs to 14 residues. The CDR3 is CASSREGRGPEAFF. The CDR3 coding sequence is TGTGCCAGCAGCCGGGAGGGCAGGGGCCCTGAAGCTTTCTTT.

V usage is TRBV29-1 and J usage is TRBJ2-3; the match to TRBD1 covers 8 bases. Germline CDR1 is SQVTM and CDR2 is ANQGSEA. V was pared by 4 bases and J by 0 bases, with 3 bases of the junction left unmatched. The CDR3 loop spans 14 amino acids. The DNA for the CDR3 is TGCAGCGTTGGCCGGGACAGGAGCACAGATACGCAGTATTTT. As protein: CSVGRDRSTDTQYF.

The chain has TRBV7-9 and TRBJ1-2, with D unclear. Germline V lookup: CDR1 SEHNR, CDR2 FQNEAQ (reference sequence). Trimming cost V 5 bases and J 2 bases, with 12 bases left between them. There are 14 residues in the CDR3. DNA of the CDR3: TGTGCCAGCAGCCCCCGGGCCGGGAACTATGGCTACACCTTC. This sequence encodes CASSPRAGNYGYTF.

This chain connects TRBV7-9 to TRBJ1-6, with TRBD1 matching over 7 bases. There are 15 residues in the CDR3. V lost 1 base and J lost 5; bases outside the gene matches: 2. CDR1 is SEHNR, CDR2 FQNEAQ, per germline (reference sequence). The CDR3 region has the DNA TGTGCCAGCAGCTTAGGAAGGGGGCATAATTCACCCCTCCACTTT. This gives the protein CASSLGRGHNSPLHF.

The sample holds a few counts of this clonotype. This chain joins TRBV4-3 and TRBJ2-7; TRBD2 matches at 12 bases. The CDR3 sequence is 16 residues long. The germline V gene encodes CDR1 LGHNA and CDR2 YSLEER. Losses at the gene ends were 5 bases for V and 0 bases for J; bases not matched to a gene: 5. CDR3 sequence reads: CASSSQLAGGSYEQYF. The CDR3 coding sequence is TGCGCCAGCAGCTCTCAACTAGCGGGAGGCTCCTACGAGCAGTACTTC.

A few counts support this clonotype. The V call is TRBV5-1, the J call TRBJ2-7; TRBD2 agrees at 10 bases. Germline V gene sequence: CDR1 SGHRS, CDR2 YFSETQ. The CDR3 has 16 residues. The trim removed 2 bases at V and 3 bases at J, leaving 8 bases unmatched. The CDR3 here is CASSFGGLAANYEQYF. The CDR3 DNA reads as TGCGCCAGCAGCTTTGGTGGACTAGCGGCTAACTACGAGCAGTACTTC.